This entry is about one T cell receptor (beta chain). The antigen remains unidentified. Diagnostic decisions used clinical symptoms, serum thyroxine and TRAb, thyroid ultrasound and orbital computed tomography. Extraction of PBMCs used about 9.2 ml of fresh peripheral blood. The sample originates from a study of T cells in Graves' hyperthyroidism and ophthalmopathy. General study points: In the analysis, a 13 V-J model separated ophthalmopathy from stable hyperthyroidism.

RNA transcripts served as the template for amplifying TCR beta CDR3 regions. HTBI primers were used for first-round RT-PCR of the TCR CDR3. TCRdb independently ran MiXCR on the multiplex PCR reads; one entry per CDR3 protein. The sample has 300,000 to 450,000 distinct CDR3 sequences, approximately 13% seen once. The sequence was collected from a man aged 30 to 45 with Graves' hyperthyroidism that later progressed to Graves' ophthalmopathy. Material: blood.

This chain's CDR3 is CASKGGVTGGRNTIYF. CDR3 in DNA: TGTGCCAGCAAAGGCGGCGTGACAGGGGGAAGAAACACCATATATTTT. The V and J genes are TRBV6-1 and TRBJ1-3, with 9 bases lining up with TRBD1. Trimming cost V 7 bases and J 5 bases; bases outside gene matches: 12. CDR3 length: 16 residues. In germline, CDR1 is MNHNS, CDR2 SASEGT.